Listed here is a single T cell receptor (beta chain). Its antigen remains unidentified. CDR1 LNHDA and CDR2 SQIVND come from the germline V gene (reference sequence). With 10 bases removed from V and 8 bases from J, the gap between germline ends came to 30 bases. CDR3 length: 17 amino acids. This specimen comes from a study of shared clonotypes between healthy human individuals. Study information: Donors had three CD4 naive, three CD4 memory, two CD8 naive and one CD8 memory plate apiece.

General study findings and limits: Naive CD4 clonotypes were shared across a handful of donors at roughly 5%. Among non-shared clonotypes, generation probabilities were lower than among those shared by all four donors.

Naive CD8 cells, CD45RO-negative and positively selected for CCR7, excluded terminally differentiated effector memory CD45RA+ cells. The sorted-subset replicate PCRs were given 200 ng DNA, which is 31,000 or so T cell genomes. Using immunoSEQ multiplex PCR, the repertoire was profiled, and TCRdb retains in-frame clones only, with some absent. The sample lists almost 700,000 clones, 92% seen once, with 24% in the top ten. This receptor was taken from a man aged 30-40 years in good health. The sequencing input was naive CD8+ T cells sorted from blood. The chain employs TRBV19 and TRBJ2-1, with a tentative D call TRBD2 (6 bases). The CDR3 spells CATSITLEGLGFDEQFF. The CDR3 DNA reads TGTGCCACCAGTATTACCCTGGAGGGCCTTGGTTTCGATGAGCAGTTCTTC. The variable domain in full, completed from reference TRBV19 and TRBJ2-1, reads DGGITQSPKYLFRKEGQNVTLSCEQNLNHDAMYWYRQDPGQGLRLIYYSQIVNDFQKGDIAEGYSVSREKKESFPLTVTSAQKNPTAFYLCATSITLEGLGFDEQFFGPGTRLTVL.